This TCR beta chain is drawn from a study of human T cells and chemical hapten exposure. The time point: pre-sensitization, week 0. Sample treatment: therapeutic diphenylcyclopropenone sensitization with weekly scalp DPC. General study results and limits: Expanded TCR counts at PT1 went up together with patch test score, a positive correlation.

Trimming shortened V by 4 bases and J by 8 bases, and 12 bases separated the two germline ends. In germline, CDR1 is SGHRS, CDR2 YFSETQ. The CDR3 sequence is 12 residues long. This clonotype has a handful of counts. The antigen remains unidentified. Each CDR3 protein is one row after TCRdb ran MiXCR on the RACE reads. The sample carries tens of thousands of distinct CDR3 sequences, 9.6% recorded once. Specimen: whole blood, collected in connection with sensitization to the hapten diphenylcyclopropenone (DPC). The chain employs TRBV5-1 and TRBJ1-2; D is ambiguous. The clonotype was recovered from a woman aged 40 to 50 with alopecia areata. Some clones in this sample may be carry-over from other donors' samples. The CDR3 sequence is CASSDDDLGYTF. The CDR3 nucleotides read TGCGCCAGCAGCGACGACGACTTAGGCTACACCTTC.